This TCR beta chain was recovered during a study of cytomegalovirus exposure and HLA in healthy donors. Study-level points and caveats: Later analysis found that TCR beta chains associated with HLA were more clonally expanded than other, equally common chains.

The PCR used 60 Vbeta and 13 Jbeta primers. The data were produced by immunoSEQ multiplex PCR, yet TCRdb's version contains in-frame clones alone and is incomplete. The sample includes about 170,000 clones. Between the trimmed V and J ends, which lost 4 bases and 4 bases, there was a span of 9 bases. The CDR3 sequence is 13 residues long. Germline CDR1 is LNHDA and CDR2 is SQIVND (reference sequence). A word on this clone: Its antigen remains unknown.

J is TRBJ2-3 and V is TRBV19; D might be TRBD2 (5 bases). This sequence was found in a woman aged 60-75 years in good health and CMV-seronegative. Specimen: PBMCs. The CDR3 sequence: CASSTDSSDTQYF. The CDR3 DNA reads TGTGCCAGTAGTACGGACTCCTCAGATACGCAGTATTTT.